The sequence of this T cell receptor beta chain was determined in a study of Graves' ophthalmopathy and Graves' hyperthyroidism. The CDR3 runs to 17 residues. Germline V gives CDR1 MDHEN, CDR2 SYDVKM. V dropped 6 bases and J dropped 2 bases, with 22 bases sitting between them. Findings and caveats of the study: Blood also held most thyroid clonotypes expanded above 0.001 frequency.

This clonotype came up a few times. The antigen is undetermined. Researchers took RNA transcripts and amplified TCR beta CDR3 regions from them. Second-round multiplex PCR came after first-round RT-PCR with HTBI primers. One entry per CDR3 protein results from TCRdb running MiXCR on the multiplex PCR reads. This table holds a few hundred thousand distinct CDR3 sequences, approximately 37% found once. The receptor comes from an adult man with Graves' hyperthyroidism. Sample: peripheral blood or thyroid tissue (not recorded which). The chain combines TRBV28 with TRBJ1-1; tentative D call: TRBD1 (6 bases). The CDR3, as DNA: TGTGCCAGCAGCCAACCCCGGGGGGCGATCTTAAACACTGAAGCTTTCTTT. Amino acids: CASSQPRGAILNTEAFF.